Listed below are T cell receptor beta chains from one sample, sequenced in a study of blood T cell repertoires in COVID-19. Profiling relied on immunoSEQ multiplex PCR, and the TCRdb table lists in-frame clones only, not all of them. The profile covers 95,000 to 150,000 clones, with 85% appearing a single time and 20% to 30% taken by the ten largest. The sample was peripheral blood. The receptors were gathered from an elderly woman with acute or convalescent COVID-19. The CDR3 runs from the conserved cysteine through the conserved F or W. A D gene is named only where the DNA matches it firmly. Not all rows give a size; the values are once, few, many and, for expanded clones, a class.

>.|TRBV5-1|once|TRBJ1-2
CASSLEGVGYGYTF
TGCGCCAGCAGCTTGGAGGGGGTTGGCTATGGCTACACCTTC
>TRBD2|TRBV19|.|TRBJ2-4
CASSIEGGGASRAKNIQYF
TGTGCCAGTAGTATCGAGGGCGGGGGGGCCTCTAGGGCCAAAAACATTCAGTACTTC
>.|TRBV6-6|.|TRBJ2-5
CASSPTGTGGSTQYF
TGTGCCAGCAGCCCGACCGGGACTGGGGGGTCGACCCAGTACTTC
>TRBD1|TRBV7-2|.|TRBJ2-2
CASSLHRDRAHTGELFF
TGTGCCAGCAGCTTACACCGGGACAGGGCTCACACCGGGGAGCTGTTTTTT
>.|TRBV7-9|.|TRBJ1-2
CASSPGAGYTF
TGTGCCAGCAGCCCAGGGGCGGGCTACACCTTC
>TRBD2|TRBV19|.|TRBJ2-1
CASSPGGGGNEQFF
TGTGCCAGTAGTCCCGGGGGGGGCGGCAATGAGCAGTTCTTC
>.|TRBV10-3|once|TRBJ1-2
CAISEGGFDYGYTF
TGTGCCATCAGTGAAGGAGGGTTCGACTATGGCTACACCTTC
>.|TRBV5-6|.|TRBJ1-2
CASSSPLPSGRNYGYTF
TGTGCCAGCAGCTCGCCTTTACCCTCCGGCAGGAACTATGGCTACACCTTC
>TRBD1|TRBV5-8|.|TRBJ1-2
CASSSQGAGLRGYTF
TGTGCCAGCAGCTCTCAGGGGGCAGGCCTACGCGGCTACACCTTC
>.|TRBV27|.|TRBJ1-2
CASRIPGGGYTF
TGTGCCAGCAGGATCCCGGGAGGCGGCTACACCTTC
>.|TRBV19|.|TRBJ1-1
CASSSSPNTEAFF
TGTGCCAGTAGTTCCAGTCCCAACACTGAAGCTTTCTTT
>.|TRBV18|many|TRBJ2-7
CASSPGGMSSYEQYF
TGTGCCAGCTCACCTGGGGGCATGAGCTCCTACGAGCAGTACTTC
>.|TRBV28|.|TRBJ1-1
CASSLGQLNTEAFF
TGTGCCAGCAGCCTCGGACAGCTGAACACTGAAGCTTTCTTT
>TRBD1|TRBV2|once|TRBJ1-5
CASRIGTGSNQPQHF
TGTGCCAGCAGGATTGGGACAGGGAGCAATCAGCCCCAGCATTTT
>.|TRBV9|.|TRBJ1-6
CASSVAGEYSPLHF
TGTGCCAGCAGCGTAGCAGGGGAGTATTCACCCCTCCACTTT
>TRBD2|TRBV4-2|.|TRBJ2-2
CASSLRTSDSTGELFF
TGTGCCAGCAGCCTACGGACTAGCGATTCCACCGGGGAGCTGTTTTTT
>TRBD1|TRBV18|.|TRBJ1-2
CASSTQGQLSNYGYTF
TGTGCCAGCTCAACCCAGGGACAGCTATCTAACTATGGCTACACCTTC
>.|TRBV29-1|.|TRBJ2-1
CSVERPRGNEQFF
TGCAGCGTTGAACGCCCGCGGGGCAATGAGCAGTTCTTC
>.|TRBV27|.|TRBJ2-3
CASSPRRRGTDTQYF
TGTGCCAGCAGTCCCCGAAGGAGGGGCACAGATACGCAGTATTTT
>.|TRBV5-1|.|TRBJ1-2
CASSLEFGYTF
TGCGCCAGCAGCTTAGAGTTTGGCTACACCTTC
>.|TRBV15|.|TRBJ2-3
CATSRARDTQYF
TGTGCCACCAGTAGAGCTAGGGATACGCAGTATTTT
>.|TRBV28|.|TRBJ2-7
CASSLPQVREQYF
TGTGCCAGCAGTTTACCACAAGTCCGCGAGCAGTACTTC
>.|TRBV6-5|.|TRBJ1-5
CASSYSSVDQPQHF
TGTGCCAGCAGTTACTCTTCAGTTGATCAGCCCCAGCATTTT
>.|TRBV3-1/TRBV3-2|.|TRBJ1-2
CASSQDPGGPNNGYTF
TGTGCCAGCAGCCAAGATCCGGGGGGACCGAATAATGGCTACACCTTC
>TRBD1|TRBV7-9|.|TRBJ1-6
CASSFGDRDSPLHF
TGTGCCAGCAGCTTCGGGGACAGGGACTCACCCCTCCACTTT
>TRBD1|TRBV6-5|.|TRBJ1-2
CASRRTGGYGYTF
TGTGCCAGCAGGCGGACAGGCGGATATGGCTACACCTTC
>.|TRBV4-3|.|TRBJ2-5
CASSQQGSGPQYF
TGCGCCAGCAGCCAACAGGGGTCTGGTCCCCAGTACTTC
>.|TRBV28|.|TRBJ2-2
CASSLREGELFF
TGTGCCAGCAGTTTGAGAGAGGGGGAGCTGTTTTTT
>TRBD1|TRBV29-1|.|TRBJ2-1
CSVNPGQYNEQFF
TGCAGCGTTAACCCGGGACAGTACAATGAGCAGTTCTTC
>TRBD1|TRBV2|.|TRBJ1-5
CASSSGQPNQPQHF
TGTGCCAGCAGCTCGGGACAGCCCAATCAGCCCCAGCATTTT
>.|TRBV19|few|TRBJ1-2
CASSTQGLKGYTF
TGTGCCAGTAGTACCCAGGGGTTGAAGGGCTACACCTTC
>TRBD1|TRBV4-3|.|TRBJ1-2
CASSQDHRQGFYGYTF
TGCGCCAGCAGCCAAGATCATCGACAGGGGTTCTATGGCTACACCTTC
>.|TRBV7-6|.|TRBJ2-5
CASSLAQGRETQYF
TGTGCCAGCAGCTTAGCGCAGGGCCGGGAGACCCAGTACTTC
>TRBD1|TRBV3-1/TRBV3-2|once|TRBJ1-6
CASSRYPMGQGSTGSYNSPLHF
TGTGCCAGCAGCCGATATCCGATGGGACAGGGGTCAACGGGCTCCTATAATTCACCCCTCCACTTT
>.|TRBV18|few|TRBJ1-2
CASSPEDNYGYTF
TGTGCCAGCTCACCAGAGGATAACTATGGCTACACCTTC
>.|TRBV11-2|.|TRBJ1-1
CASSQGGYTEAFF
TGTGCCAGCAGCCAAGGCGGATACACTGAAGCTTTCTTT